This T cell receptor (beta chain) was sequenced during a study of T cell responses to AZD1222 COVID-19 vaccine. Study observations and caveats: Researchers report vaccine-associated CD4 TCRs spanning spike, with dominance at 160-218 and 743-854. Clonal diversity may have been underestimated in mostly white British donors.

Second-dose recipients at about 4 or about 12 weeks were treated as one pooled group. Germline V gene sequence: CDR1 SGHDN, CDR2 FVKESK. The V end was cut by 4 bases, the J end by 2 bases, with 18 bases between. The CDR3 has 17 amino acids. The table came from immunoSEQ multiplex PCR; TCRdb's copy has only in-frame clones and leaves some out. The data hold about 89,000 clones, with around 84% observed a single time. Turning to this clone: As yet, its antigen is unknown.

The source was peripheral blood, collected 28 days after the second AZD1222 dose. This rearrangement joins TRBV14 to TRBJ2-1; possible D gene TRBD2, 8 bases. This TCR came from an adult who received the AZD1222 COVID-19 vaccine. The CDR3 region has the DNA TGTGCCAGCAGCCCAGGGGGTAGCGGGATACCCTACAATGAGCAGTTCTTC. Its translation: CASSPGGSGIPYNEQFF.